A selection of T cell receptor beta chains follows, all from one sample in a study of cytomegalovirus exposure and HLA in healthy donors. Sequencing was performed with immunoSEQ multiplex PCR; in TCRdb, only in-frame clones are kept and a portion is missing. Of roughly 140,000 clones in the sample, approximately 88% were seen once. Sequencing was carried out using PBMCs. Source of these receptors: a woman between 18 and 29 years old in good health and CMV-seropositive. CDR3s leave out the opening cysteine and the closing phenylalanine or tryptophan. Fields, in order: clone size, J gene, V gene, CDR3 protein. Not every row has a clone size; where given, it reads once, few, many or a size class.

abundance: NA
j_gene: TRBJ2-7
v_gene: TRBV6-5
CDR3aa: ASSYVRGEQY

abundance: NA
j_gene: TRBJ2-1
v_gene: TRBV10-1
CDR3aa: ASSDPGGGEQF

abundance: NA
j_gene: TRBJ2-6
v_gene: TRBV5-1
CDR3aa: ASSSIVASGANVLT

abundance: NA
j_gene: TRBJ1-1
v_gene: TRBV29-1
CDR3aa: SVGDRVNTEAF

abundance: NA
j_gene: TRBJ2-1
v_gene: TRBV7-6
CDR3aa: ASSLRTTRYNEQF

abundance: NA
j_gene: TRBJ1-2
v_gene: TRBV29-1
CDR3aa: SVEFPKDRSGGYT

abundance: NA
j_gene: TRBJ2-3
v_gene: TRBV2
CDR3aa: ASSAVYGIGTDTQY

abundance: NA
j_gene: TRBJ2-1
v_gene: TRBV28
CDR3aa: ASSFSLAGYNEQF

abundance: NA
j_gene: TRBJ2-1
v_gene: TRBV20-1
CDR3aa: SARRTSEQF

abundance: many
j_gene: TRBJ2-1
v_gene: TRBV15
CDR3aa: ATSRDTGSYNEQF

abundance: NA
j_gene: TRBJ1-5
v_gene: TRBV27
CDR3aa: ASSFGGNQPQH

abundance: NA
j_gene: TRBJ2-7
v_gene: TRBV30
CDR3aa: AWSEGGYEQY

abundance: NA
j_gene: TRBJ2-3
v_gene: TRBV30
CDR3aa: ALQGRGTDTQY

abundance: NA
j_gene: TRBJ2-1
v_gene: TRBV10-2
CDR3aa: ASSDPRDRAYNEQF

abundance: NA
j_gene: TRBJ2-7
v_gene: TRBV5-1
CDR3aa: ASSWPGGAEQY

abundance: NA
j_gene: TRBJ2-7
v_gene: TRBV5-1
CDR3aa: ASSGTLSSYEQY

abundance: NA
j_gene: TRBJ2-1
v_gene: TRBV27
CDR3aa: ASSALSTSGNSYNEQF

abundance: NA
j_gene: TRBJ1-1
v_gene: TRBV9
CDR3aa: ASSVEPVSPMTDTEAF

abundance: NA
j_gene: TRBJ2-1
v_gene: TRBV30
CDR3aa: AWGSGTEQF

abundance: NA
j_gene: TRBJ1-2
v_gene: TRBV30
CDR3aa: AWSPGQGGSYT

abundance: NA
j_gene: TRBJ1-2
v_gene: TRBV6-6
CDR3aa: ASSRTEDEGYT

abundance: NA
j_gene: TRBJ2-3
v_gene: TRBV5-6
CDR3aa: ASSLLETDTQY

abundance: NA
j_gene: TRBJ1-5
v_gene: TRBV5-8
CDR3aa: ASSAGTGYSNQPQH

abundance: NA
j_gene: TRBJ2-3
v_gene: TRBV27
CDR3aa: ASSKLGTGVGDTQY

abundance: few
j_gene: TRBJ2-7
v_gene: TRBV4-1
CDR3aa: ASSQEAIVYEQY

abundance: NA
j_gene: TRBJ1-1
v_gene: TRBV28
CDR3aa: ASSPLGGPSTEAF

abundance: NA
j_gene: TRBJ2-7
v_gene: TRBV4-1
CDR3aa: ASSQSGSGSGSYEQY

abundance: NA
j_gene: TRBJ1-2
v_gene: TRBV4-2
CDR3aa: ASSQGVTANYGYT

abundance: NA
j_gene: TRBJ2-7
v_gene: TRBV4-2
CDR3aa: ASSQAFMGGSAPYEQY

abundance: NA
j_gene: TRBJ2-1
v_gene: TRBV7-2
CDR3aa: ASSLGTSGNNEQF

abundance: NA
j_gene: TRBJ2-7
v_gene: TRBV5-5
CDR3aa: ASSSGTEGYEQY

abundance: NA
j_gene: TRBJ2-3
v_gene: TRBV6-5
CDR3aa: ASVRAATDTQY

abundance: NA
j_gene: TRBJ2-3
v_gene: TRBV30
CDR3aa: AWSGSGRAQYTQY

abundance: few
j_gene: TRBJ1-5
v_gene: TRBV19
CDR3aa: ASSRTGWGNQPQH

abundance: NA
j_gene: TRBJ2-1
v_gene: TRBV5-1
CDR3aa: ASSSGTVPLNEQF

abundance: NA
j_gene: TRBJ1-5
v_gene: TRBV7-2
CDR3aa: ASSLDGPGGPQH

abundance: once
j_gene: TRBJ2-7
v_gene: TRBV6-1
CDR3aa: ASKGLAGYEQY

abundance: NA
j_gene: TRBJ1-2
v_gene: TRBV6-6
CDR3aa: ASSYGAGSDGYT

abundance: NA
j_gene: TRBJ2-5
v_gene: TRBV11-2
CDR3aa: ASSRQVQETQY

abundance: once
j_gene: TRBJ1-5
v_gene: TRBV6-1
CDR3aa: AIGEGYQPQH

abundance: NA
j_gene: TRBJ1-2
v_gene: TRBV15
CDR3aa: ATSRDSAGNYGYT

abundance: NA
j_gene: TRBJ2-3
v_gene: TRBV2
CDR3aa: ASIEGTDTQY

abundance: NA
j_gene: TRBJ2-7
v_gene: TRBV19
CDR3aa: ASSRLAGVDYEQY

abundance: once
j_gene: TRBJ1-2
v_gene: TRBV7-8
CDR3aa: ASSEWTGDDGYT